One T cell receptor beta chain is described in this entry. Its specificity is unknown. This specimen comes from a study of T cells in tuberculosis. On the study more broadly: This South African cohort compared adolescents with or without latent tuberculosis against adults with active tuberculosis.

Study results and caveats: Active tuberculosis alpha repertoires lay closer to GMM-specific TCRs than controls'.

Sequencing used immunoSEQ multiplex PCR; TCRdb keeps in-frame clones, though not all of them. Of approximately 35,000 clones listed, around 97% are singletons. The TCR sequence derives from a donor between 10 and 35 years old with latent tuberculosis or without tuberculosis infection. The sample taken for sequencing was PBMCs.

As DNA, the CDR3 is TGCGCCAGCCGGCGCGGACAGGGTGGCGAGCAGTACTTC. Protein product: CASRRGQGGEQYF. The chain carries TRBV5-1 and TRBJ2-5, with 8 nucleotides matching TRBD1. The DNA end lines up better with TRBJ2-7; the J call may be wrong. CDR3 size: 13 residues. Germline CDR1 and CDR2: SGHRS and YFSETQ.